Below are 18 T cell receptor beta chains sequenced from a single sample in a study of blood T cells in healthy people across ages (dated by TCRdb to between 2014 and 2016). Library preparation employed 5' RACE. TCRdb records Illumina HiSeq 2500 as the sequencer. The second PCR ran for about 6 to 11 cycles and used a J-beta primer mix along with a sample-barcoded 5' primer. TCRdb reprocessed the public reads (quality trimming at Q25 with fastp, clone calling with MiXCR) and kept in-frame beta chains. Rows are unified per CDR3 protein, each entry keeping the most common DNA and genes. The sample table lists about 1.6 million distinct CDR3 sequences, about 31% of them with a count of one. The biggest ten clones account for about 11% of the sample. The sequenced material came from blood. The receptor set was obtained from a woman aged 25-40 years in good health.

This clonotype showed up just a few times. Because the CDR3 is missing its conserved closing phenylalanine or tryptophan, this is likely a read error. As DNA, the CDR3 is TGCAGTGCCAGAGAGGGGGCGAACACTGAAGCTTTCTTG. Protein product: CSAREGANTEAFL. The chain combines TRBV20-1 with TRBJ1-1; 7 bases align to TRBD1. In germline, CDR1 is DFQATT, CDR2 SNEGSKA (reference sequence). The CDR3 spans 13 residues.

The genes are TRBV5-1 and TRBJ2-1, with D perhaps TRBD1 or TRBD2 (6 bases each). Trimming took off 9 bases at V and 7 bases at J, with 20 bases between the two ends. The CDR3 length is 14 residues. CDR1 is SGHRS and CDR2 is YFSETQ in the germline V gene. DNA for the CDR3: TGCGCCACCGGAGCGGGCAGGGGTTCTAATGAGCAGTTCTTC. Translated, it gives CATGAGRGSNEQFF.

V gene TRBV30 combines with J gene TRBJ1-5; no clear D gene. The CDR3 length is 15 residues. The V end lost 1 base, the J end lost 3 bases, and 13 bases lay between the germline ends. Germline CDR1 and CDR2: GTSNPN and SVGIG (reference sequence). CDR3 sequence (DNA): TGTGCCTGGAGTGAAGGAGGAGGAGACAATCAGCCCCAGCATTTT. It is translated as CAWSEGGGDNQPQHF.

This clonotype was counted only a few times. J is TRBJ2-3 and V is TRBV6-5, with unresolved D. Trimming cost V 2 bases and J 3 bases, with 15 bases left between them. The CDR3 consists of 16 residues. Germline V lookup: CDR1 MNHEY, CDR2 SVGAGI. CDR3 sequence: CASSYIGRSGTDTQYF. The CDR3, as DNA: TGTGCCAGCAGTTACATAGGGCGTTCAGGAACAGATACGCAGTATTTT.

The V gene is TRBV27, the J gene TRBJ1-1; tentative D call: TRBD1 (5 bases). CDR1 MNHEY and CDR2 SMNVEV come from the germline V gene (reference sequence). Trimming cost V 8 bases and J 5 bases, with 18 bases left between them. The CDR3 loop spans 14 amino acids. The CDR3 coding sequence is TGTGCCAGCTCCACCGGGGGTGGTGGTACTGAAGCTTTCTTT. This sequence encodes CASSTGGGGTEAFF.

The chain has TRBV28 and TRBJ2-1; possibly TRBD2 for D (6 bases). Germline assignment: CDR1 MDHEN and CDR2 SYDVKM. The V and J ends lost 5 bases and 1 base respectively, with 15 bases between them. The CDR3 extends over 16 amino acids. The CDR3 DNA follows: TGTGCCAGCAGTGTTACTAGCTTTAAGTCCTACAATGAGCAGTTCTTC. This translates into CASSVTSFKSYNEQFF.

The rearrangement links TRBV20-1 to TRBJ1-6; 10 bases line up with TRBD1. Germline V CDR1 and CDR2: DFQATT, SNEGSKA (reference sequence). With 3 bases clipped from V and 8 bases from J, the junction kept 13 bases outside the gene matches. The CDR3 totals 17 residues. CDR3 residues: CSASLGSDRGSYSPLHF. The CDR3 DNA reads as TGCAGTGCTAGTCTTGGGTCGGACAGGGGGTCTTATTCACCCCTCCACTTT.

The chain carries TRBV9 and TRBJ2-7, with a weak D call TRBD1 (5 bases). This CDR3 is built from 12 residues. CDR1 SGDLS and CDR2 YYNGEE come from the germline V gene. Trimming cost V 3 bases and J 7 bases, with 11 bases left between them. The CDR3 DNA is TGTGCCAGCAGCGGTGACAGCCTTGAGCAGTACTTC. It translates to CASSGDSLEQYF.

This clonotype was observed a few times. The rearrangement joins TRBV6-6 to TRBJ1-5, with D tentatively TRBD1 (5 bases). Trimming shortened V by 0 bases and J by 3 bases, and 9 bases separated the two germline ends. CDR1 MNHNY and CDR2 SVGAGI come from the germline V gene (reference sequence). The CDR3 has 15 residues. This chain's CDR3 is CASSYSAGVNQPQHF. Written as DNA, the CDR3 is TGTGCCAGCAGTTACTCTGCGGGGGTCAATCAGCCCCAGCATTTT.

Only one count was recorded for this clonotype. The gene calls are TRBV19 and TRBJ2-5; 8 bases are a match to TRBD2. The CDR3 loop spans 13 amino acids. With V trimmed by 4 bases and J by 3 bases, 1 base remained unmatched. The V gene's germline CDR1 is LNHDA and CDR2 SQIVND (reference sequence). This CDR3 reads CASSTTSEETQYF. The CDR3 DNA is TGTGCCAGTAGTACGACTAGCGAAGAGACCCAGTACTTC.

This clonotype was detected only a few times. The rearrangement uses TRBV4-2 and TRBJ2-1; D might be TRBD1 (5 bases). Germline lookup yields CDR1 LGHNA and CDR2 YNFKEQ. Trimming pared 5 bases from V and 2 bases from J, leaving 13 bases between. The CDR3 totals 15 residues. CDR3 in DNA: TGTGCCAGCAGCACTCGGACACGGACCTACAATGAGCAGTTCTTC. This gives the protein CASSTRTRTYNEQFF.

The chain carries TRBV6-1 and TRBJ2-4, with 13 bases lining up with TRBD2. Germline trimming cut 5 bases from V and 15 bases from J; bases unmatched to any gene: 10. The CDR3 sequence is 14 residues long. The germline V gene encodes CDR1 MNHNS and CDR2 SASEGT. CDR3 protein: CASSTRLAGGFRYF. In DNA, the CDR3 is TGTGCCAGCAGTACTAGACTAGCGGGAGGATTCCGGTACTTC.

This clonotype came up a few times. The V gene is TRBV7-2, the J gene TRBJ2-3, with 10 nucleotides matching TRBD2. Per germline, CDR1 SGHTA and CDR2 FQGNSA. This CDR3 is built from 16 residues. With 5 bases clipped from V and 2 bases from J, the junction kept 7 bases outside the gene matches. This CDR3 is CASSRLGTSDTDTQYF. The CDR3 bases are TGTGCCAGCAGCCGCCTTGGGACTAGCGACACAGATACGCAGTATTTT. The complete variable domain, with remaining parts taken from reference TRBV7-2 and TRBJ2-3, reads GAGVSQSPSNKVTEKGKDVELRCDPISGHTALYWYRQSLGQGLEFLIYFQGNSAPDKSGLPSDRFSAERTGGSVSTLTIQRTQQEDSAVYLCASSRLGTSDTDTQYFGPGTRLTVL.

This clonotype occurred many times. CDR3 in amino acids: CSVRDSQNYGYTF. CDR3 sequence (DNA): TGCAGCGTCCGGGACAGTCAGAACTATGGCTACACCTTC. The chain combines TRBV29-1 with TRBJ1-2; TRBD1 matches at 7 bases. Trimming at V came to 6 bases and at J to 2 bases, leaving 6 bases not matched to a gene. Germline CDR1 is SQVTM and CDR2 is ANQGSEA. The CDR3 runs 13 residues. Using reference TRBV29-1 and TRBJ1-2 for the parts outside the CDR3, the full variable domain is SAVISQKPSRDICQRGTSLTIQCQVDSQVTMMFWYRQQPGQSLTLIATANQGSEATYESGFVIDKFPISRPNLTFSTLTVSNMSPEDSSIYLCSVRDSQNYGYTFGSGTRLTVV.

This clonotype was seen a few times. The genes are TRBV28 and TRBJ1-2; 11 bases are a match to TRBD1. Germline CDR1 MDHEN, CDR2 SYDVKM. With 4 bases clipped from V and 6 bases from J, the junction kept 4 bases outside the gene matches. The CDR3 loop spans 14 amino acids. The CDR3 DNA reads TGTGCCAGCAGTTCCACGGGACAGGGGGATGGCTACACCTTC. This gives the protein CASSSTGQGDGYTF.

The chain couples TRBV13 to TRBJ1-2; D not resolved. From germline, CDR1 is PRHDT and CDR2 FYEKMQ (reference sequence). Trimming cost V 5 bases and J 5 bases, with 12 bases left between them. The CDR3 is made up of 13 amino acids. This CDR3 is CASSPRERYGYTF. CDR3 DNA sequence: TGTGCCAGCAGCCCTCGGGAACGATATGGCTACACCTTC.

This clonotype was seen only a few times. This rearrangement joins TRBV7-3 to TRBJ2-1; D may be TRBD1 or TRBD2 (5 bases each). The germline V gene encodes CDR1 SGHTA and CDR2 FQGTGA. This CDR3 spans 16 amino acids. V lost 1 base and J lost 4, with 14 bases in between. The CDR3 DNA reads TGTGCCAGCAGCTTAAAGGGGAGCGGTGAATACAATGAGCAGTTCTTC. This sequence encodes CASSLKGSGEYNEQFF.

This rearrangement joins TRBV20-1 to TRBJ1-1, with D unclear. This CDR3 has 13 residues. Germline CDR1 DFQATT, CDR2 SNEGSKA (reference sequence). V was clipped by 2 bases and J by 1 base, with 8 bases between them. CDR3 nucleotide sequence: TGCAGTGCTAGACGGAGTAAGAACACTGAAGCTTTCTTT. Its translation: CSARRSKNTEAFF.